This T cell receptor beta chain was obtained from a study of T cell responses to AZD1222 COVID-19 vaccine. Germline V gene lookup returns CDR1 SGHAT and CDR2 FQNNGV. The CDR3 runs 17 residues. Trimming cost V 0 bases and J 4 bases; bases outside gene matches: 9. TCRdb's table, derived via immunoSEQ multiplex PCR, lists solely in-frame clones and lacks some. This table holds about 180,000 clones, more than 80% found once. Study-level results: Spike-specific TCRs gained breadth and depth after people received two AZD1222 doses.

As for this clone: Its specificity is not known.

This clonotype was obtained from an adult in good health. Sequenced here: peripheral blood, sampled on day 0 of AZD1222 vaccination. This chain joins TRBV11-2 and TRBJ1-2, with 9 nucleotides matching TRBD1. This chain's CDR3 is CASSLDSLETGGYGYTF. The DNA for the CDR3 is TGTGCCAGCAGCTTAGATTCATTAGAGACAGGGGGCTATGGCTACACCTTC.